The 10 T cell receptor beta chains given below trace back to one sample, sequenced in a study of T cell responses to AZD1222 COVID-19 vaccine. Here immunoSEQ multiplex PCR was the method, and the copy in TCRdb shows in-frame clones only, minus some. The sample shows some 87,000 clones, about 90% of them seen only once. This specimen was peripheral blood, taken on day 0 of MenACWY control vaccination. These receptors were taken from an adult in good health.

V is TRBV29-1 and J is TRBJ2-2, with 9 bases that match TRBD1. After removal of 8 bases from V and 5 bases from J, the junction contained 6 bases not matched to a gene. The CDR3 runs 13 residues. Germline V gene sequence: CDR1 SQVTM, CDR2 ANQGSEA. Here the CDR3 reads CSTQTGGTGELFF. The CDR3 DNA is TGCAGCACCCAGACAGGGGGGACCGGGGAGCTGTTTTTT.

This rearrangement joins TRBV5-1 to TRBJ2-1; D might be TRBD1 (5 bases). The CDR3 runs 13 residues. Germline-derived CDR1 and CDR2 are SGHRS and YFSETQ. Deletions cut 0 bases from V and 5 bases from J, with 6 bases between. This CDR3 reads CASSLAGNNEQFF. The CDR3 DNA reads TGCGCCAGCAGCTTGGCAGGGAACAATGAGCAGTTCTTC.

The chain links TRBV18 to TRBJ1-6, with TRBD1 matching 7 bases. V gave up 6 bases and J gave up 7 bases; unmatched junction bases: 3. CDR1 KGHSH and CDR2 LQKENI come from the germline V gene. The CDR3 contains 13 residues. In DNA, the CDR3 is TGTGCCAGCTCCCAGGGACAGAATTCACCCCTCCACTTT. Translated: CASSQGQNSPLHF.

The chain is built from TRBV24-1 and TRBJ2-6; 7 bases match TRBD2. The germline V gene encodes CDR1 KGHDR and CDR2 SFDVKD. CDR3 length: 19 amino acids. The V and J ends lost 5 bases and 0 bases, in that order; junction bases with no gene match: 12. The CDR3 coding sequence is TGTGCCACCAGTGGAGGAAGCGGGACGGACCTCTCTGGGGCCAACGTCCTGACTTTC. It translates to CATSGGSGTDLSGANVLTF.

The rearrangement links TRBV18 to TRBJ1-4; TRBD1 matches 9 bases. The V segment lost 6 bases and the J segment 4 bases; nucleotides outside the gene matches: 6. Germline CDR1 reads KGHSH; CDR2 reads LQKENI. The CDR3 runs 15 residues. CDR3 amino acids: CASSPGQGNNEKLFF. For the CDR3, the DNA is TGTGCCAGCTCTCCCGGACAGGGGAATAATGAAAAACTGTTTTTT.

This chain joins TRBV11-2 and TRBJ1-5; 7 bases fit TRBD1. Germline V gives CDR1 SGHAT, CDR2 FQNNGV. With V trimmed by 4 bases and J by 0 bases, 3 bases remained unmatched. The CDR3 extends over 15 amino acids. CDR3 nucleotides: TGTGCCAGCAGCTCGACAGGGCATAGCAATCAGCCCCAGCATTTT. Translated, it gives CASSSTGHSNQPQHF. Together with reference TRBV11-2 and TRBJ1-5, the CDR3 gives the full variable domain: EAGVAQSPRYKIIEKRQSVAFWCNPISGHATLYWYQQILGQGPKLLIQFQNNGVVDDSQLPKDRFSAERLKGVDSTLKIQPAKLEDSAVYLCASSSTGHSNQPQHFGDGTRLSIL.

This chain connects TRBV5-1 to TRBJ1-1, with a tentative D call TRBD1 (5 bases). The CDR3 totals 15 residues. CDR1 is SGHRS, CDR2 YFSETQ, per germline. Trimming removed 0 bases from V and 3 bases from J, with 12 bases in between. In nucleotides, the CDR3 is TGCGCCAGCAGCTTGGAAGCCGGGGCAGACACTGAAGCTTTCTTT. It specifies CASSLEAGADTEAFF. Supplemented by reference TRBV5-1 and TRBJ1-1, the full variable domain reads KAGVTQTPRYLIKTRGQQVTLSCSPISGHRSVSWYQQTPGQGLQFLFEYFSETQRNKGNFPGRFSGRQFSNSRSEMNVSTLELGDSALYLCASSLEAGADTEAFFGQGTRLTVV.

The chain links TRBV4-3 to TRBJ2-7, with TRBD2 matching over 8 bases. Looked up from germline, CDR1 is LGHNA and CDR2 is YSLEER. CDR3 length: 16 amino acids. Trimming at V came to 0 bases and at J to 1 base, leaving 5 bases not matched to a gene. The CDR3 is CASSQDAAGGSYEQYF. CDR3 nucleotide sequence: TGCGCCAGCAGCCAAGATGCGGCGGGGGGTTCCTACGAGCAGTACTTC.

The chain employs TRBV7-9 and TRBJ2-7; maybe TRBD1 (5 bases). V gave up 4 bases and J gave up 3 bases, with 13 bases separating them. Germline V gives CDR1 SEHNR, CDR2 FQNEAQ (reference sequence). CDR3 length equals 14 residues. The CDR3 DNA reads TGTGCCAGCAGCTCGGACATAAGTTTCTACGAGCAGTACTTC. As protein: CASSSDISFYEQYF. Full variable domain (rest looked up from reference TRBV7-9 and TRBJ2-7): DTGVSQNPRHKITKRGQNVTFRCDPISEHNRLYWYRQTLGQGPEFLTYFQNEAQLEKSRLLSDRFSAERPKGSFSTLEIQRTEQGDSAMYLCASSSDISFYEQYFGPGTRLTVT.

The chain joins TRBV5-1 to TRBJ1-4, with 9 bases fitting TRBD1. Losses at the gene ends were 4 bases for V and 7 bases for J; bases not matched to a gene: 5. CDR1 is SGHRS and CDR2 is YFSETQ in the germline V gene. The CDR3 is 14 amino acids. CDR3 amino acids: CASSPGDRVEKLFF. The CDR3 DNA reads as TGCGCCAGCAGCCCCGGGGACAGGGTTGAAAAACTGTTTTTT.